These 6 T cell receptor beta chains came from one sample sequenced in a study of CDR3 diversity in severe acne. TCRdb reprocessed the PCR reads with MiXCR, giving one entry per CDR3 protein. The data contain 65,000 to 95,000 distinct CDR3 sequences, 51% of them singletons. Sequencing used blood. These receptors came from a male donor in good health, without acne.

The rearrangement joins TRBV4-2 to TRBJ2-7; a weak D match, TRBD2 (5 bases). Trimming stripped 4 bases from V and 2 bases from J, with 21 bases between. CDR3 length equals 17 residues. Per the germline V gene, CDR1 is LGHNA and CDR2 is YNFKEQ. DNA for the CDR3: TGTGCCAGCAGCCGCTCAGTGGACTGGCGTGGGACCTACGAGCAGTACTTC. Its translation: CASSRSVDWRGTYEQYF.

This chain joins TRBV7-2 and TRBJ2-5; 10 nucleotides line up with TRBD2. Germline CDR1 reads SGHTA; CDR2 reads FQGNSA. This CDR3 contains 15 residues. J lost 8 bases, V lost 4 bases, and 10 bases had no gene match. As DNA, the CDR3 is TGTGCCAGCAGCTGGGGTAGCGGGGGGCCAGTTACCCAGTACTTC. It is translated as CASSWGSGGPVTQYF.

The sample holds a few counts of this clonotype. The chain recombines TRBV20-1 with TRBJ2-5; D unresolved. Trimming stripped 3 bases from V and 5 bases from J, with 7 bases between. The CDR3 is made up of 11 amino acids. Germline V gives CDR1 DFQATT, CDR2 SNEGSKA (reference sequence). The CDR3 DNA reads TGCAGTGCTAGGGGTGGGGAGACCCAGTACTTC. It is translated as CSARGGETQYF.

V gene TRBV24-1 combines with J gene TRBJ2-3; 7 nucleotides line up with TRBD2. The CDR3 extends over 14 amino acids. Looked up from germline, CDR1 is KGHDR and CDR2 is SFDVKD. V was pared by 9 bases and J by 4 bases, with 9 bases of the junction left unmatched. For the CDR3, the DNA is TGTGCCACCTCCCGGCGGGAGTGGGCAGATACGCAGTATTTT. It specifies CATSRREWADTQYF.

This rearrangement joins TRBV6-9 to TRBJ1-6, with a weak D call TRBD1 (5 bases). Germline-derived CDR1 and CDR2 are MNHGY and SVAAGI. The V end was cut by 5 bases, the J end by 13 bases, with 15 bases between. This CDR3 is 13 amino acids long. In nucleotides, the CDR3 is TGTGCCAGCAGTAGTGGACAAAAAGGGCCCCTCCACTTT. This encodes CASSSGQKGPLHF.

This chain joins TRBV5-4 and TRBJ2-7; the match to TRBD1 covers 8 bases. V was clipped by 0 bases and J by 2 bases; unmatched bases: 7. Germline CDR1 SGHNT, CDR2 YYREEE (reference sequence). This CDR3 is built from 16 residues. CDR3 protein: CASSLEQGGVTYEQYF. The CDR3 DNA follows: TGTGCCAGCAGCTTGGAACAGGGGGGTGTTACCTACGAGCAGTACTTC.